This T cell receptor beta chain was captured in a study of blood T cells in healthy people across ages. Sample-barcoded 5' priming and a J-beta primer mix drove a second PCR of roughly 6 to 12 cycles. TCRdb recomputed calls from the 5' RACE reads with MiXCR, one row per CDR3 protein. The profile shows roughly 1,800,000 distinct CDR3 sequences, around half of them singletons. Trimming left V 5 bases short and J 2 bases short, with 10 bases between. This CDR3 comprises 14 residues. Germline assignment: CDR1 MNHEY and CDR2 SMNVEV (reference sequence). Extracted total RNA amounted to at least 5.5 micrograms for each sample.

This clonotype originated in a woman between 35 and 50 years old in good health. The sequenced sample was blood. The chain employs TRBV27 and TRBJ2-4, with D possibly TRBD2 on 6 matching bases. The CDR3 protein is CASSPGRTKNIQYF. The CDR3 nucleotides read TGTGCCAGCAGTCCAGGGAGGACCAAAAACATTCAGTACTTC.